This T cell receptor (beta chain) was captured by sequencing in a study of CD8 T cells in ankylosing spondylitis. The study's findings and limits: Made up of several highly homologous variants, a TCR beta motif appeared characteristic of ankylosing spondylitis blood. Before this, some motif variants had been reported in reactive arthritis synovial fluid and blood.

This clonotype was seen only a few times. Its cognate antigen is unknown. TCRdb reanalysed the 5' RACE reads using MiXCR and keeps one entry per CDR3 protein. The table records almost 400,000 distinct CDR3 sequences, around 22% of them present only once. The sequencing input was blood, either unsorted or a sorted T cell fraction (not recorded which). This receptor was identified in a male donor with ankylosing spondylitis.

CDR3 sequence: CASGQGAHQPQHF. CDR3 sequence (DNA): TGTGCCAGTGGACAGGGGGCCCATCAGCCCCAGCATTTT. The chain joins TRBV19 to TRBJ1-5, with 11 nucleotides matching TRBD1. This CDR3 region has 13 residues. J was trimmed by 5 bases and V by 8 bases; bases with no gene match: 2. The V gene's germline CDR1 is LNHDA and CDR2 SQIVND (reference sequence). Using reference TRBV19 and TRBJ1-5 for the parts outside the CDR3, the full variable domain is DGGITQSPKYLFRKEGQNVTLSCEQNLNHDAMYWYRQDPGQGLRLIYYSQIVNDFQKGDIAEGYSVSREKKESFPLTVTSAQKNPTAFYLCASGQGAHQPQHFGDGTRLSIL.